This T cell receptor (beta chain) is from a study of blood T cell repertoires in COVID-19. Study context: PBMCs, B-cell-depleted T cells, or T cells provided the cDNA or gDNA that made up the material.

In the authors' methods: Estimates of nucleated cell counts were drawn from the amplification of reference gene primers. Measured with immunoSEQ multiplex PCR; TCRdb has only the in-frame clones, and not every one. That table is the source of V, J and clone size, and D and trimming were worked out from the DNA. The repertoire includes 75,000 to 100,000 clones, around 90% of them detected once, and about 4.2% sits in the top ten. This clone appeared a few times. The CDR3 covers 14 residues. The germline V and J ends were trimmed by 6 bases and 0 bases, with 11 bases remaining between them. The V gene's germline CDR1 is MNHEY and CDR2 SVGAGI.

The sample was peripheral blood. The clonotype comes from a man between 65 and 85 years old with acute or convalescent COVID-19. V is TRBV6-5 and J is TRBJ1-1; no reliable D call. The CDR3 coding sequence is TGTGCCAGCAGCGCCGCCAACATGAACACTGAAGCTTTCTTT. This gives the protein CASSAANMNTEAFF.